This TCR beta chain appears in the sequencing data of a study of cytomegalovirus exposure and HLA in healthy donors. Study-level information: An early data release held tens of millions of unique TCRs from HLA-typed donors. General study findings and limits: TCR beta sequences reportedly predicted the HLA-A and HLA-B alleles of most subjects accurately. Around 18,000 TCR beta sequences were associated with HLA alleles at 0.05 false discovery rate in a later analysis.

V lost 2 bases to trimming and J lost 5 bases, with 10 bases between them. This CDR3 is 14 amino acids long. Germline values: CDR1 LGHNA, CDR2 YNFKEQ. Note on this clone: Its antigen is not known.

This PCR relied on a set of 60 Vbeta primers and 13 Jbeta primers. Original methodology: Unique TCR beta chains totaled some 81 million in a later count, with around 10 million of them shared. Produced via immunoSEQ multiplex PCR; TCRdb's table is partial and in-frame only. That table is the source of V, J and clone size, and D and trimming were worked out from the DNA. Here the sample spans 75,000 to 100,000 clones, around 77% being singletons. Sequenced material: PBMCs. The gene calls are TRBV4-2 and TRBJ1-5; D may be TRBD1 (6 bases). This clonotype was obtained from a man aged 25-45 years in good health and CMV-seronegative. The CDR3: CASSQNRADQPQHF. CDR3 nucleotides: TGTGCCAGCAGCCAAAACAGGGCCGATCAGCCCCAGCATTTT.